The TCR beta chain described here comes from a study of Graves' ophthalmopathy and Graves' hyperthyroidism. Per germline, CDR1 SGHAT and CDR2 FQNNGV. The CDR3 spans 15 residues. V gave up 4 bases and J gave up 4 bases, with 17 bases separating them. Findings and caveats of the study: Ophthalmopathy cases were distinguished from stable hyperthyroidism by a 13-signature model, reaching 85% to 90% sensitivity and over 80% specificity.

This clonotype was found a few times. What it recognizes is unknown. Hyperthyroidism patients were newly diagnosed, ill under 2 months, and aged 18 to 65 years. Patients were diagnosed from clinical symptoms, serum thyroxine, TRAb, thyroid ultrasound and orbital computed tomography. Researchers took RNA transcripts and amplified TCR beta CDR3 regions from them. Scientists carried out first-round RT-PCR using HTBI primers and then a second-round multiplex PCR. MiXCR, run by TCRdb on the multiplex PCR reads, gives a single entry per CDR3 protein. This sample carries around 1.1 million distinct CDR3 sequences, less than 45% of them seen once, and the ten largest clones take 8.5% to 14%.

The chain combines TRBV11-2 with TRBJ2-7, with a tentative D call TRBD1 (6 bases). The material sequenced was peripheral blood or thyroid tissue (not recorded which). This TCR was recovered from an adult man with Graves' hyperthyroidism. The CDR3 DNA is TGTGCCAGCAGCTGGGCCTTAGACAGGAGTTACGAGCAGTACTTC. It encodes CASSWALDRSYEQYF.